The clone carrying this T cell receptor beta chain was picked up many times. Its target is unknown. The sample comes from a study of type 1 regulatory T cells. Study-level information: T-allo10 is an in vitro-generated, Tr1-enriched CD4 T cell product specific for alloantigen. Study-level results: Type 1 regulatory T cells had a more restricted TCR repertoire than non-type 1 regulatory T cells.

The ends were cut back, 5 bases at V and 5 bases at J, with 13 bases in the middle. Per germline, CDR1 SEHNR and CDR2 FQNEAQ (reference sequence). The CDR3 is made up of 14 amino acids. TCRdb redid the calling of the reads with MiXCR, one entry per CDR3 protein. The profile shows 60,000 to 75,000 distinct CDR3 sequences, less than 25% of them singletons. This sequence was found in a human donor in good health. Sequencing was carried out using cultured type 1 regulatory T (Tr1) cells, either the whole culture or a sorted fraction (not recorded which). V and J are TRBV7-9 and TRBJ2-1; tentatively, D is TRBD1 (5 bases). CDR3 nucleotide sequence: TGTGCCAGCAGCAGGGGTCAGGACAACAATGAGCAGTTCTTC. Its protein is CASSRGQDNNEQFF.